What follows are 9 T cell receptor beta chains derived from one specimen sequenced in a study of regulatory T cells in long-lasting Graves disease. Time point specified: newly diagnosed GD, antithyroid drugs for less than 3 months. Extracted RNA from PBMCs served as the source of the TCR library. Arm-PCR with iRepertoire HTBI primers amplified the CDR3 regions for these TCR beta libraries. TCRdb fed the multiplex PCR reads into MiXCR, producing one record per CDR3 protein. The data hold 350,000 to 450,000 distinct CDR3 sequences, with under 15% observed a single time. The data also belong to a second study, concerning T cells in Graves' hyperthyroidism and ophthalmopathy.

The starting material was peripheral blood mononuclear cells (PBMCs), obtained at new diagnosis, from a patient treated with antithyroid drugs. These TCRs come from a woman in her twenties or thirties with Graves disease.

This clonotype has at least ten counts. The chain couples TRBV20-1 to TRBJ1-5; TRBD1 might be the D (6 bases). Germline-derived CDR1 and CDR2 are DFQATT and SNEGSKA (reference sequence). V lost 3 bases and J lost 11, with 20 bases in between. This CDR3 comprises 14 residues. As DNA, the CDR3 is TGCAGTGCTAGCCGACAGGACCTCCCCGTAGCCCAGCATTTT. Its protein is CSASRQDLPVAQHF.

This clonotype appeared a few times. The V call is TRBV20-1, the J call TRBJ2-7; TRBD2 matches 14 bases. The CDR3 length is 16 residues. Germline CDR1 reads DFQATT; CDR2 reads SNEGSKA (reference sequence). V dropped 4 bases and J dropped 5; count of bases not matched to a gene: 10. DNA for the CDR3: TGCAGTGCTACCATGCTGGGACTAGCGGGAGTCGACGAGCAGTACTTC. It encodes CSATMLGLAGVDEQYF.

This clonotype was picked up many times. The rearrangement links TRBV4-1 to TRBJ2-5, with TRBD1 identical over 10 bases. The CDR3 sequence is 15 residues long. Trimming cost V 3 bases and J 4 bases; bases outside gene matches: 5. In germline, CDR1 is MGHRA, CDR2 YSYEKL. The DNA for the CDR3 is TGCGCCAGCAGCCAGTACGGGACAGGGGCAGAGACCCAGTACTTC. It encodes CASSQYGTGAETQYF.

The V gene is TRBV30, the J gene TRBJ2-1, with 9 bases fitting TRBD1. CDR3 size: 18 residues. Germline V gives CDR1 GTSNPN, CDR2 SVGIG (reference sequence). J lost 10 bases, V lost 0 bases, and 19 bases had no gene match. CDR3 sequence (DNA): TGTGCCTGGAGTGTAAGTAGTTTGGTGGGGACAGGGCCGTCCGAGCAGTTCTTC. This sequence encodes CAWSVSSLVGTGPSEQFF.

This clonotype has at least ten counts. The junction does not match germline at one end; this may be a read error. The J gene is TRBJ1-3, the V gene TRBV30, with 9 bases identical to TRBD1. The CDR3 is 17 amino acids. Germline CDR1 reads GTSNPN; CDR2 reads SVGIG (reference sequence). The CDR3 bases are TGTGCCTGGAGTCTCCCCTCAACACAGGGGGCGCGTGACACCACATATTTT. Protein product: CAWSLPSTQGARDTTYF.

In DNA form, the CDR3 reads TGTGCCAGTAACAGAAGGGGGCCACCCAATGAGCAGTTCTTC. This encodes CASNRRGPPNEQFF. V is TRBV19 and J is TRBJ2-1, with 7 bases identical to TRBD1. J was trimmed by 6 bases and V by 7 bases; bases with no gene match: 9. The germline CDR1 and CDR2 sequences are LNHDA and SQIVND (reference sequence). The CDR3 has 14 amino acids. Supplemented by reference TRBV19 and TRBJ2-1, the full variable domain reads DGGITQSPKYLFRKEGQNVTLSCEQNLNHDAMYWYRQDPGQGLRLIYYSQIVNDFQKGDIAEGYSVSREKKESFPLTVTSAQKNPTAFYLCASNRRGPPNEQFFGPGTRLTVL.

This clonotype was observed at least ten times. The chain joins TRBV5-1 to TRBJ2-3, with D possibly being TRBD1 or TRBD2 (5 bases each). Germline CDR1 is SGHRS and CDR2 is YFSETQ. The CDR3 is made up of 13 amino acids. Between the trimmed V and J ends, which lost 6 bases and 10 bases, there was a span of 18 bases. The CDR3 DNA is TGCGCCAGCACCGGGACCCATGGGCCATCGCAGTATTTT. Its protein is CASTGTHGPSQYF.

This clonotype has just a few counts. The genes are TRBV19 and TRBJ2-5, with 13 bases lining up with TRBD2. The CDR3 extends over 17 amino acids. Germline V gives CDR1 LNHDA, CDR2 SQIVND (reference sequence). V lost 3 bases and J lost 2; bases outside the gene matches: 6. CDR3 bases: TGTGCCAGTAGTATCTCCCCGGGACTAGCGGGACAAGAGACCCAGTACTTC. Protein sequence: CASSISPGLAGQETQYF.

This clonotype occurred a few times. The V call is TRBV5-4, the J call TRBJ2-7, with D possibly being TRBD2 (5 bases). Trimming shortened V by 4 bases and J by 5 bases, and 13 bases separated the two germline ends. CDR1 is SGHNT and CDR2 is YYREEE in the germline V gene (reference sequence). This CDR3 has 13 amino acids. CDR3 residues: CASSDGNFNEQYF. The CDR3 coding sequence is TGTGCCAGCAGCGACGGGAACTTCAACGAGCAGTACTTC.